This T cell receptor (beta chain) derives from a study of blood T cells in healthy people across ages. V was cut by 6 bases and J by 10 bases, with 10 bases left in between. Per germline, CDR1 MGHDK and CDR2 SYGVNS. The CDR3 is 11 residues long. It was with a sample-barcoded 5' primer and a J-beta primer mix that a second PCR of roughly 7 to 11 cycles was run. TCRdb independently ran MiXCR on the 5' RACE reads; one entry per CDR3 protein. The sample gives over 700,000 distinct CDR3 sequences, about 55% of which show up once; around 41% is in the top ten. The V gene is TRBV25-1, the J gene TRBJ2-1; no definite D call. The receptor was derived from a man older than 75 in good health. The material sequenced was blood. CDR3 nucleotide sequence: TGTGCCAGCAGCACGGGCGCGGAGCAGTTCTTC. The encoded protein is CASSTGAEQFF.